The rows below give T cell receptor beta chains drawn from one sample of a study of spatial heterogeneity in lung cancer. TCRdb processed the 5' RACE reads anew with MiXCR; each CDR3 protein has one entry. The data contain about 36,000 distinct CDR3 sequences, less than 9.5% of them singletons. The specimen comprised PBMCs, sampled at surgery. The receptors stem from a female donor with early-stage non-small cell lung cancer. Both conserved end residues are part of each CDR3. D genes are given only for firm matches. Clone size, where shown, is once, few, many, or a class for clones that have expanded.

d_call clone_size j_call v_call cdr3_nt cdr3_aa
NA many TRBJ2-3 TRBV2 TGTGCCAGCCATCCAGAATTAGCTTTCCGCCGCACAGATACGCAGTATTTT CASHPELAFRRTDTQYF
NA many TRBJ1-5 TRBV9 TGTGCCAGCAGCGTTTATAGCAATCAGCCCCAGCATTTT CASSVYSNQPQHF
NA few TRBJ2-2 TRBV7-2 TGTGCCAGCAGCTTAGATTGGACCGGGGAGCTGTTTTTT CASSLDWTGELFF
NA few TRBJ1-4 TRBV20-1 TGCAGTGCCGCCAACCGGGCTAAGCCCCCAAAACTGTTTTTT CSAANRAKPPKLFF
TRBD1 many TRBJ2-7 TRBV7-9 TGTGCCAGCAGCTCACAGGGGGCCGACTACGAGCAGTACTTC CASSSQGADYEQYF
NA medium-sized TRBJ1-5 TRBV30 TGTGCCTGGAGTGAAGGTTGGGGCGGTCAGCCCCAGCATTTT CAWSEGWGGQPQHF
NA few TRBJ2-1 TRBV29-1 TGCAGCGTTAGGCCCCTCAATGAGCAGTTCTTC CSVRPLNEQFF
NA many TRBJ2-5 TRBV5-1 TGCGCCAGCGGTGGAGTGGGAGAGACCCAGTACTTC CASGGVGETQYF
TRBD1 many TRBJ2-7 TRBV6-5 TGTGCCAGCAGTTACAGAGGACAGGGGACCTACGAGCAGTACTTC CASSYRGQGTYEQYF
NA few TRBJ2-7 TRBV2 TGTGCCAGCAGTGAAGTTGCGGGGATGGTAGAGCAGTACTTC CASSEVAGMVEQYF
NA NA TRBJ1-6 TRBV6-5 TGTGCCAGCAGTTACGGGCGCAGGGTTAATTCACCCCTCCACTTT CASSYGRRVNSPLHF
TRBD1 few TRBJ1-1 TRBV27 TGTGCCAGCAGGACCACAGGGGGCACTGAAGCTTTCTTT CASRTTGGTEAFF
NA many TRBJ2-3 TRBV7-9 TGTGCCAGCAGCTTACACTTAAGTTCCACAGATACGCAGTATTTT CASSLHLSSTDTQYF
TRBD2 many TRBJ2-7 TRBV20-1 TGCAGTGCTAAACACGGGACTAAATACGAGCAGTACTTC CSAKHGTKYEQYF